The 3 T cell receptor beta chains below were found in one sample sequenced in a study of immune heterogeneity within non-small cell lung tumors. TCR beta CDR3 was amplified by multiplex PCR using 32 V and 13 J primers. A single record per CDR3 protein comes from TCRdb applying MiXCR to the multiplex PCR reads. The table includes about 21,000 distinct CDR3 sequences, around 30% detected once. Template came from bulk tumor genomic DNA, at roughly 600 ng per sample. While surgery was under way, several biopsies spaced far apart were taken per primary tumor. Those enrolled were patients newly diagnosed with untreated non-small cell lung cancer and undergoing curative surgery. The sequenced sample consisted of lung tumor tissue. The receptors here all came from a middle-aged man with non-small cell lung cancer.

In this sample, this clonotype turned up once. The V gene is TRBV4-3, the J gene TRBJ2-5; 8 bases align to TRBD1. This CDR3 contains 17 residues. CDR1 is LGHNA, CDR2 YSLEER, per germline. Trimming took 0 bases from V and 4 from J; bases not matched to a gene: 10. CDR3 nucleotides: TGCGCCAGCAGCCAAGAAATTGTGAGACAGGGGCCAGAGACCCAGTACTTC. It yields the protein CASSQEIVRQGPETQYF.

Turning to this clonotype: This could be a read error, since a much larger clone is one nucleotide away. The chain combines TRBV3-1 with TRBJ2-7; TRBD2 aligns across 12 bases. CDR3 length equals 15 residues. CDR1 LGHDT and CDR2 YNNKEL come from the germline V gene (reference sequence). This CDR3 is CASSHGTSGRYGQYF. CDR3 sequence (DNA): TGTGCCAGCAGCCACGGGACTAGCGGGCGATACGGGCAGTACTTC.

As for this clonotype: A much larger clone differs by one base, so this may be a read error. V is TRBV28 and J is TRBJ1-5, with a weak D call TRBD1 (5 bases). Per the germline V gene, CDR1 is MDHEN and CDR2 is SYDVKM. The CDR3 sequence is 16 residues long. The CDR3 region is CDSSSTPGGSTQPQHF. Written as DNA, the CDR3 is TGTGACAGCAGTTCTACACCCGGGGGGTCTACCCAGCCCCAGCATTTT.